The rows below give T cell receptor beta chains drawn from one sample of a study of blood T cell repertoires in COVID-19. Data came from immunoSEQ multiplex PCR; TCRdb stores just in-frame clones and leaves some out. The repertoire holds approximately 150,000 clones, around 90% seen once, with around 17% in the top ten. Sequencing was carried out using peripheral blood. These receptors were collected from a man in his 60s with active or convalescent COVID-19. CDR3s include the opening cysteine and the closing phenylalanine or tryptophan. D genes are given only for firm matches. Part of the rows lack a size; the others show once, few, many or a class for expanded clones.

j_call | d_call | v_call | clone_size | cdr3_length | cdr3_aa | cdr3_nt
TRBJ2-1 | NA | TRBV19 | NA | 15 | CASSALQAPWDEQFF | TGTGCCAGTAGTGCCCTACAGGCCCCTTGGGATGAGCAGTTCTTC
TRBJ1-1 | NA | TRBV29-1 | NA | 14 | CSVGVAGRDTEAFF | TGCAGCGTTGGGGTAGCGGGCCGGGACACTGAAGCTTTCTTT
TRBJ2-5 | TRBD2 | TRBV7-2 | NA | 16 | CASSLGLAGAARTQYF | TGTGCCAGCAGCTTAGGCCTAGCGGGCGCCGCGCGGACCCAGTACTTC
TRBJ1-5 | NA | TRBV12-3/TRBV12-4 | NA | 13 | CASSQGYNQPQHF | TGTGCCAGCAGCCAGGGTTACAATCAGCCCCAGCATTTT
TRBJ2-1 | TRBD2 | TRBV5-5 | NA | 15 | CASSVAGGSYNEQFF | TGTGCCAGCAGCGTAGCGGGGGGATCCTACAATGAGCAGTTCTTC
TRBJ2-7 | NA | TRBV10-3 | NA | 14 | CAMAGGGGPYEQYF | TGTGCCATGGCCGGAGGGGGGGGCCCGTACGAGCAGTACTTC
TRBJ2-7 | TRBD2 | TRBV6-4 | NA | 17 | CASSALFLAGPSYEQYF | TGTGCCAGCAGCGCCTTGTTCCTAGCGGGCCCCTCCTACGAGCAGTACTTC
TRBJ2-7 | TRBD1 | TRBV11-1 | NA | 15 | CASSPRTGAGYEQYF | TGTGCCAGCAGCCCCCGGACAGGGGCGGGCTACGAGCAGTACTTC
TRBJ1-3 | NA | TRBV11-2 | NA | 17 | CASSLIPREDSGNTIYF | TGTGCCAGCAGCTTAATCCCCAGGGAAGACTCTGGAAACACCATATATTTT
TRBJ1-5 | NA | TRBV2 | few | 12 | CASSATDQPQHF | TGTGCCAGCAGTGCGACAGATCAGCCCCAGCATTTT
TRBJ2-7 | TRBD2 | TRBV9 | few | 15 | CASSASAGGPYEQYF | TGTGCCAGCAGCGCATCAGCGGGAGGGCCGTACGAGCAGTACTTC
TRBJ2-1 | TRBD2 | TRBV11-2 | once | 13 | CASSSSLADEQFF | TGTGCCAGCAGCTCTTCTCTAGCGGACGAGCAGTTCTTC
TRBJ1-1 | NA | TRBV19 | NA | 14 | CASSHPGQNTEAFF | TGTGCCAGTAGCCACCCGGGACAGAACACTGAAGCTTTCTTT
TRBJ2-3 | TRBD1 | TRBV28 | NA | 17 | CASSSYPTGGFADTQYF | TGTGCCAGCAGTTCCTATCCGACAGGGGGCTTCGCAGATACGCAGTATTTT
TRBJ2-6 | NA | TRBV3-1/TRBV3-2 | NA | 15 | CASSQERTGANVLTF | TGTGCCAGCAGCCAAGAAAGGACAGGGGCCAACGTCCTGACTTTC
TRBJ1-1 | TRBD1 | TRBV19 | few | 14 | CASSIAGGGTEAFF | TGTGCCAGTAGTATAGCAGGGGGAGGAACTGAAGCTTTCTTT
TRBJ1-1 | NA | TRBV5-8 | NA | 14 | CASARGGVSTEAFF | TGTGCCAGCGCGAGGGGGGGAGTAAGCACTGAAGCTTTCTTT
TRBJ1-4 | NA | TRBV18 | NA | 13 | CASSQDSNEKLFF | TGTGCCAGCTCACAAGACAGCAATGAAAAACTGTTTTTT
TRBJ1-1 | NA | TRBV15 | NA | 16 | CATSREPGRVNTEAFF | TGTGCCACCAGCAGAGAACCGGGAAGAGTGAACACTGAAGCTTTCTTT
TRBJ1-2 | TRBD1 | TRBV10-2 | NA | 14 | CASSGTGNEDGYTF | TGCGCCAGCAGTGGGACAGGGAATGAGGATGGCTACACCTTC
TRBJ2-7 | TRBD2 | TRBV10-3 | once | 15 | CAISATSAVSYEQYF | TGTGCCATCAGCGCGACTAGCGCGGTCTCCTACGAGCAGTACTTC
TRBJ2-5 | TRBD2 | TRBV19 | NA | 13 | CASSSLAAETQYF | TGTGCCAGTAGTAGTCTAGCGGCAGAGACCCAGTACTTC
TRBJ2-7 | TRBD2 | TRBV7-2 | few | 14 | CASIESGGPYEQYF | TGTGCCAGCATAGAAAGCGGGGGGCCCTACGAGCAGTACTTC
TRBJ1-1 | NA | TRBV5-8 | once | 12 | CASSFGGTEAFF | TGTGCCAGCAGCTTTGGAGGTACTGAAGCTTTCTTT
TRBJ2-1 | NA | TRBV5-1 | NA | 14 | CASSLDGSLDEQFF | TGCGCCAGCAGCTTGGACGGGAGTCTCGATGAGCAGTTCTTC
TRBJ1-3 | TRBD1 | TRBV5-1 | NA | 16 | CASSRDRGDSGNTIYF | TGCGCCAGCAGCCGGGACAGGGGGGACTCTGGAAACACCATATATTTT
TRBJ1-2 | NA | TRBV10-3 | NA | 14 | CAISQLESSNGYTF | TGTGCCATCAGCCAACTTGAGTCCTCTAATGGCTACACCTTC
TRBJ1-1 | TRBD1 | TRBV11-1 | NA | 14 | CASSSGQGVTEAFF | TGTGCCAGCAGCTCAGGACAGGGGGTCACTGAAGCTTTCTTT
TRBJ1-3 | NA | TRBV6-5 | NA | 14 | CASRDWLSGNTIYF | TGTGCCAGCAGAGACTGGTTATCTGGAAACACCATATATTTT
TRBJ1-1 | NA | TRBV10-1 | few | 15 | CASSMTTGRGTEAFF | TGCGCCAGCAGCATGACTACAGGGAGGGGCACTGAAGCTTTCTTT
TRBJ2-2 | NA | TRBV28 | NA | 15 | CASSLLAAPTGELFF | TGTGCCAGCAGTTTATTAGCAGCGCCCACCGGGGAGCTGTTTTTT
TRBJ2-7 | TRBD2 | TRBV4-2 | NA | 16 | CASSQDLLAGGHEQYF | TGTGCCAGCAGCCAAGACTTACTAGCGGGAGGCCACGAGCAGTACTTC
TRBJ1-5 | NA | TRBV19 | NA | 16 | CASTDWGGYSNQPQHF | TGTGCCAGTACCGATTGGGGGGGGTATAGCAATCAGCCCCAGCATTTT
TRBJ1-6 | TRBD1 | TRBV18 | NA | 19 | CASSPPLFRQGAKNSPLHF | TGTGCCAGCTCACCACCGTTATTTCGGCAGGGGGCTAAAAATTCACCCCTCCACTTT
TRBJ2-5 | NA | TRBV12-3/TRBV12-4 | few | 12 | CASGQGGETQYF | TGTGCCAGCGGACAGGGAGGGGAGACCCAGTACTTC
TRBJ1-4 | NA | TRBV11-2 | NA | 17 | CASSLTHSSSTNEKLFF | TGTGCCAGCAGCTTAACCCATAGCAGTTCAACTAATGAAAAACTGTTTTTT
TRBJ2-5 | NA | TRBV6-5 | NA | 11 | CASSFGETQYF | TGTGCCAGCAGTTTCGGAGAGACCCAGTACTTC
TRBJ1-6 | NA | TRBV12-5 | once | 17 | CASGLVYDRYRYSPLHF | TGTGCTAGTGGTTTGGTATACGACAGGTACCGGTATTCACCCCTCCACTTT
TRBJ2-5 | NA | TRBV19 | NA | 14 | CASSIRTPSGTQYF | TGTGCCAGTAGTATTAGGACACCCTCGGGGACCCAGTACTTC
TRBJ2-3 | NA | TRBV6-5 | NA | 14 | CASTTPGNTDTQYF | TGTGCCAGCACCACCCCAGGGAACACAGATACGCAGTATTTT
TRBJ2-7 | NA | TRBV27 | NA | 13 | CASSSIQGYEQYF | TGTGCCAGCAGTTCTATCCAGGGATACGAGCAGTACTTC
TRBJ2-1 | NA | TRBV6-5 | NA | 14 | CASSYDTGKPEQFF | TGTGCCAGCAGTTACGATACAGGGAAGCCTGAGCAGTTCTTC
TRBJ1-5 | NA | TRBV6-5 | NA | 14 | CASSYRRGHQPQHF | TGTGCCAGCAGTTACCGCAGGGGACATCAGCCCCAGCATTTT
TRBJ2-1 | NA | TRBV27 | NA | 14 | CASSLALQYNEQFF | TGTGCCAGCAGTTTAGCCCTCCAGTACAATGAGCAGTTCTTC
TRBJ2-3 | TRBD2 | TRBV7-8 | NA | 14 | CASSLRGGADTQYF | TGTGCCAGCAGTTTGCGGGGGGGCGCAGATACGCAGTATTTT
TRBJ1-5 | NA | TRBV10-2 | NA | 14 | CASRGTNSNQPQHF | TGCGCCAGCAGGGGGACAAATAGCAATCAGCCCCAGCATTTT